The next 10 T cell receptor beta chains were all read from a single sample in a study of beta chain features in type 1 diabetes. Expressed TCRB transcripts were sequenced because the entire RNA isolate underwent reverse transcription. Assay used: immunoSEQ multiplex PCR; TCRdb lists only in-frame clones, some missing. The data hold hundreds of thousands of clones, with approximately 14% observed a single time. Sequencing was performed on naive CD4+ T cells from blood. Receptor source: a man aged 25-45 years in good health.

V gene TRBV7-6 combines with J gene TRBJ2-7; D is perhaps TRBD1 (6 bases). This CDR3 has 14 amino acids. Trimming shortened V by 5 bases and J by 6 bases, and 17 bases separated the two germline ends. CDR1 and CDR2 from the germline V gene are SGHVS and FNYEAQ. The CDR3 region has the DNA TGTGCCAGCAGCCGGGGCGCTGAAGGGGGCGAGCAGTACTTC. Amino acids: CASSRGAEGGEQYF. Filled out from reference TRBV7-6 and TRBJ2-7, the complete variable domain reads GAGVSQSPRYKVTKRGQDVALRCDPISGHVSLYWYRQALGQGPEFLTYFNYEAQQDKSGLPNDRFSAERPEGSISTLTIQRTEQRDSAMYRCASSRGAEGGEQYFGPGTRLTVT.

CDR3 loop: CASSPGLAGIYNEQFF. For the CDR3, the DNA is TGTGCCAGCAGTCCTGGACTAGCGGGCATATACAATGAGCAGTTCTTC. The chain joins TRBV28 to TRBJ2-1; 11 nucleotides align to TRBD2. CDR3 size: 16 residues. Germline V gene lookup returns CDR1 MDHEN and CDR2 SYDVKM. V was clipped by 5 bases and J by 4 bases; unmatched bases: 7.

The chain joins TRBV20-1 to TRBJ1-2; D not certain. The CDR3 is made up of 11 amino acids. The germline gives CDR1 DFQATT, CDR2 SNEGSKA (reference sequence). V shed 6 bases and J shed 8 bases, with 13 bases lying between them. In nucleotides, the CDR3 is TGCAGTGCCAGGAGGGTGTCCGGCTACACCTTC. This sequence encodes CSARRVSGYTF.

The CDR3 nucleotides are TGTGCCAGCTCACAAGCTGGCTACGAGCAGTACGTC. Translating it yields CASSQAGYEQYV. The chain links TRBV18 to TRBJ2-7; D unclear. V lost 4 bases and J 3 bases, leaving 7 bases between the germline ends. The CDR3 has 12 residues. Per germline, CDR1 KGHSH and CDR2 LQKENI.

This clone was seen more than once but under ten times. The rearrangement joins TRBV6-6 to TRBJ1-1; D remains unclear. Between the trimmed V and J ends, which lost 2 bases and 0 bases, there was a span of 13 bases. The CDR3 extends over 16 amino acids. Germline values: CDR1 MNHNY, CDR2 SVGAGI (reference sequence). The CDR3 DNA sequence: TGTGCCAGCAGTTACGGAGCAGCCGGATTGAACACTGAAGCTTTCTTT. It is translated as CASSYGAAGLNTEAFF.

V gene TRBV30 combines with J gene TRBJ1-1; D unclear. Trimming stripped 0 bases from V and 0 bases from J, with 8 bases between. Germline-derived CDR1 and CDR2 are GTSNPN and SVGIG (reference sequence). CDR3 size: 14 residues. The CDR3 sequence is CAWSVPNMNTEAFF. Written as DNA, the CDR3 is TGTGCCTGGAGTGTACCTAACATGAACACTGAAGCTTTCTTT.

This chain connects TRBV27 to TRBJ1-1; D unclear. CDR1 and CDR2 (germline): MNHEY, SMNVEV (reference sequence). V was clipped by 8 bases and J by 3 bases, with 16 bases between them. This CDR3 region has 14 residues. The CDR3 bases are TGTGCCAGCCGATACTCAGAGACCCACACTGAAGCTTTCTTT. This translates into CASRYSETHTEAFF.

This clone was seen just once. The rearrangement joins TRBV7-7 to TRBJ2-2; possibly TRBD1 for D (5 bases). CDR3 size: 14 residues. The germline CDR1 and CDR2 sequences are SSHAT and FNYEAQ (reference sequence). Trimming took off 5 bases at V and 6 bases at J, with 13 bases between the two ends. The CDR3 coding sequence is TGTGCCAGCAGCCCGACCACAGGTGCCGGGGAGCTGTTTTTT. It specifies CASSPTTGAGELFF.

This chain joins TRBV18 and TRBJ2-1; weak D call: TRBD2 (5 bases). There are 15 residues in the CDR3. In germline, CDR1 is KGHSH, CDR2 LQKENI. The V and J ends lost 3 bases and 5 bases respectively, with 14 bases between them. CDR3 in DNA: TGTGCCAGCTCACCCCGGGTAGCGAACGACAATGAGCAGTTCTTC. This gives the protein CASSPRVANDNEQFF.

This clone has ten or more counts. The chain has TRBV29-1 and TRBJ2-6; no clear D gene. The V end lost 7 bases, the J end lost 2 bases, and 6 bases lay between the germline ends. CDR1 SQVTM and CDR2 ANQGSEA come from the germline V gene. The CDR3 extends over 12 amino acids. CDR3 sequence reads: CSARTGANVLTF. The CDR3 DNA sequence: TGCAGCGCTCGGACTGGGGCCAACGTCCTGACTTTC.